A single sample gave rise to the 27 T cell receptor beta chains below, sequenced in a study of cytomegalovirus exposure and HLA in healthy donors (dated by TCRdb to about 2017). The library was made by the immunoSEQ multiplex PCR assay. Here the immuneACCESS table is served through TCRdb, limited to in-frame sequences with V and J called. Missing clones are a known gap in these copies; in checked studies unresolved V genes cover under half, and the rest lacks a known reason. Within this sample are roughly 330,000 clones, with about 90% of them counted one time only. Of the sample, more than 0.9% is held by the ten largest clones. Sequencing was performed on PBMCs. The receptors were gathered from a young woman in good health and CMV-seropositive.

The chain couples TRBV5-4 to TRBJ1-2, with a weak D call TRBD1 (6 bases). This CDR3 comprises 13 residues. The V gene's germline CDR1 is SGHNT and CDR2 YYREEE (reference sequence). Trimming removed 6 bases at V and 4 bases at J, with 13 bases between. The CDR3 DNA sequence: TGTGCCAGCAAAACGCAGGGGCCCTATGGCTACACCTTC. This gives the protein CASKTQGPYGYTF. Complete variable domain (other parts from reference TRBV5-4 and TRBJ1-2): ETGVTQSPTHLIKTRGQQVTLRCSSQSGHNTVSWYQQALGQGPQFIFQYYREEENGRGNFPPRFSGLQFPNYSSELNVNALELDDSALYLCASKTQGPYGYTFGSGTRLTVV.

The chain is built from TRBV30 and TRBJ2-5, with D possibly TRBD1 on 5 matching bases. The V gene lost 7 bases and the J gene lost 3 bases, with 15 bases spanning the gap. The CDR3 extends over 13 amino acids. The germline V gene encodes CDR1 GTSNPN and CDR2 SVGIG (reference sequence). CDR3 loop: CAYDRVGEETQYF. The DNA of the CDR3 is TGTGCCTACGATAGGGTAGGGGAAGAGACCCAGTACTTC. Together with reference TRBV30 and TRBJ2-5, the CDR3 gives the full variable domain: SQTIHQWPATLVQPVGSPLSLECTVEGTSNPNLYWYRQAAGRGLQLLFYSVGIGQISSEVPQNLSASRPQDRQFILSSKKLLLSDSGFYLCAYDRVGEETQYFGPGTRLLVL.

The chain is built from TRBV5-1 and TRBJ1-1; D unresolved. The germline V and J ends were trimmed by 3 bases and 3 bases, with 6 bases remaining between them. Germline lookup yields CDR1 SGHRS and CDR2 YFSETQ. The CDR3 contains 12 residues. DNA of the CDR3: TGCGCCAGCAGCTGGGGATACACTGAAGCTTTCTTT. It translates to CASSWGYTEAFF.

The chain carries TRBV2 and TRBJ2-3, with D unclear. V was pared by 6 bases and J by 1 base, with 8 bases between. The CDR3 runs to 13 residues. CDR1 is SNHLY, CDR2 FYNNEI, per germline. CDR3 in amino acids: CASRSLGTDTQYF. For the CDR3, the DNA is TGTGCCAGCAGATCTCTGGGCACAGATACGCAGTATTTT.

The chain uses TRBV30 and TRBJ2-7; 9 positions agree with TRBD2. Trimming at V came to 7 bases and at J to 5 bases, leaving 3 bases not matched to a gene. Germline lookup yields CDR1 GTSNPN and CDR2 SVGIG (reference sequence). This CDR3 is 11 amino acids long. CDR3 nucleotide sequence: TGTGCCTTTAGCGGGAGTGACGAGCAGTACTTC. It is translated as CAFSGSDEQYF.

The chain couples TRBV5-1 to TRBJ2-3, with 8 positions matching TRBD1. V dropped 0 bases and J dropped 0; count of bases not matched to a gene: 6. Per the germline V gene, CDR1 is SGHRS and CDR2 is YFSETQ. CDR3 length: 17 residues. The CDR3 nucleotides read TGCGCCAGCAGCTTGGGACACCGGGACAGGAGCACAGATACGCAGTATTTT. As protein: CASSLGHRDRSTDTQYF.

DNA of the CDR3: TGTGCCAGCAGTCGGACAGGAAGCAATCAGCCCCAGCATTTT. It encodes CASSRTGSNQPQHF. V usage is TRBV6-6 and J usage is TRBJ1-5; TRBD1 agrees at 7 bases. Germline assignment: CDR1 MNHNY and CDR2 SVGAGI (reference sequence). Trimming removed 5 bases from V and 1 base from J; junction bases left unmatched: 2. The CDR3 sequence is 14 residues long.

V usage is TRBV13 and J usage is TRBJ2-5; D may be TRBD2 (6 bases). The V and J ends lost 5 bases and 6 bases respectively, with 13 bases between them. CDR1 and CDR2 (germline): PRHDT, FYEKMQ (reference sequence). CDR3 length: 13 amino acids. The DNA for the CDR3 is TGTGCCAGCAGCCCTCCGGCGGGGAAGACCCAGTACTTC. Amino acid sequence: CASSPPAGKTQYF.

The chain has TRBV18 and TRBJ2-7; 9 bases align to TRBD1. The V gene end was trimmed by 3 bases and the J gene end by 3 bases; junction bases not matched to a gene: 9. The CDR3 is 16 residues long. Germline assignment: CDR1 KGHSH and CDR2 LQKENI. The DNA for the CDR3 is TGTGCCAGCTCACCCAGGACAGGGGAGACCAACTACGAGCAGTACTTC. This sequence encodes CASSPRTGETNYEQYF.

The CDR3 DNA is TGCGCCAGCAGTCAATCGGAAGGCCTAGCGGGAGTCTCGGTTCGGGACAATGAGCAGTTCTTC. This translates into CASSQSEGLAGVSVRDNEQFF. The rearrangement joins TRBV23-1 to TRBJ2-1; 10 nucleotides line up with TRBD2. TRBV23-1 is identified as an open reading frame with a role that is uncertain. CDR3 length: 21 residues. J gave up 5 bases and V 0 bases, and 19 bases lay outside the gene matches.

This clone was seen a few times. The J gene is TRBJ1-4, the V gene TRBV19; TRBD1 is a possible D gene (6 bases). V shed 7 bases and J shed 8 bases, with 14 bases lying between them. Germline values: CDR1 LNHDA, CDR2 SQIVND (reference sequence). This CDR3 is built from 13 residues. This CDR3 is CASNGGRREKLFF. DNA of the CDR3: TGTGCCAGTAATGGGGGCCGGCGGGAAAAACTGTTTTTT.

The genes are TRBV4-2 and TRBJ2-7; the match to TRBD1 covers 9 bases. J was trimmed by 2 bases and V by 0 bases; bases with no gene match: 2. In germline, CDR1 is LGHNA, CDR2 YNFKEQ. This CDR3 has 15 amino acids. The CDR3 DNA sequence: TGTGCCAGCAGCCAAGATCGGACAGGGGCCTACGAGCAGTACTTC. Amino acids: CASSQDRTGAYEQYF.

The chain is built from TRBV25-1 and TRBJ1-1; D gene ambiguous. Trimming shortened V by 4 bases and J by 0 bases, and 0 bases separated the two germline ends. From germline, CDR1 is MGHDK and CDR2 SYGVNS. This CDR3 region has 11 residues. The CDR3 DNA sequence: TGTGCCAGCAGTGTGAACACTGAAGCTTTCTTT. Protein sequence: CASSVNTEAFF.

This rearrangement joins TRBV7-2 to TRBJ2-2; no firm D call. The V gene's germline CDR1 is SGHTA and CDR2 FQGNSA. The CDR3 contains 13 residues. Deletions cut 3 bases from V and 4 bases from J, with 6 bases between. As DNA, the CDR3 is TGTGCCAGCAGCTTGCGACGCACCGGGGAGCTGTTTTTT. This sequence encodes CASSLRRTGELFF.

There are a few counts of this clone. This chain links TRBV5-6 with TRBJ1-6; no firm D call. Trimming removed 3 bases at V and 8 bases at J, with 15 bases between. The CDR3 is 15 residues long. Germline CDR1 SGHDT, CDR2 YYEEEE. The DNA of the CDR3 is TGTGCCAGCAGCTCGGCCCTGCGGACTGATTCACCCCTCCACTTT. This sequence encodes CASSSALRTDSPLHF.

The chain uses TRBV11-3 and TRBJ2-2; 9 bases match TRBD2. The CDR3 spans 14 residues. Trimming at V came to 3 bases and at J to 5 bases, leaving 1 base not matched to a gene. CDR1 and CDR2 (germline): SGHNT, YENEEA. DNA of the CDR3: TGTGCCAGCAGCTTCAGCGGGGGGACCGGGGAGCTGTTTTTT. Protein sequence: CASSFSGGTGELFF.

The J gene is TRBJ2-7, the V gene TRBV13; the match to TRBD2 covers 14 bases. The germline gives CDR1 PRHDT, CDR2 FYEKMQ (reference sequence). V shed 5 bases, J shed 0 bases, and the junction held 9 bases outside the gene matches. This CDR3 contains 18 residues. CDR3 nucleotide sequence: TGTGCCAGCAGCCGCGGGACTAGCGGGGGACAAAGCTCCTACGAGCAGTACTTC. This codes for CASSRGTSGGQSSYEQYF.

This clone appeared a few times. The chain links TRBV6-4 to TRBJ1-2; weak D call: TRBD1 (6 bases). The CDR3 length is 13 residues. Per the germline V gene, CDR1 is MRHNA and CDR2 is SNTAGT. The V end lost 3 bases, the J end lost 8 bases, and 13 bases lay between the germline ends. In DNA, the CDR3 is TGTGCCAGCAGTGAACAGGGAGGAAGGGGCTACACCTTC. As protein: CASSEQGGRGYTF.

The V and J genes are TRBV5-1 and TRBJ1-1; D gene unclear. V shed 0 bases and J shed 6 bases, with 12 bases lying between them. In germline, CDR1 is SGHRS, CDR2 YFSETQ. The CDR3 has 14 residues. Here the CDR3 reads CASSLVGISAEAFF. Written as DNA, the CDR3 is TGCGCCAGCAGCTTGGTGGGGATATCGGCTGAAGCTTTCTTT.

In this sample, this clone turned up once. The J gene is TRBJ2-1, the V gene TRBV5-1; 9 bases agree with TRBD2. The germline V gene has CDR1 SGHRS and CDR2 YFSETQ. CDR3 length equals 17 residues. Trimming at V came to 0 bases and at J to 1 base, leaving 5 bases not matched to a gene. CDR3 sequence (DNA): TGCGCCAGCAGCTTGGGACTAGCGGAGAGATCCTACAATGAGCAGTTCTTC. Its protein is CASSLGLAERSYNEQFF.

The chain combines TRBV28 with TRBJ2-5, with a possible D match to TRBD1 (6 bases). The germline gives CDR1 MDHEN, CDR2 SYDVKM. Trimming shortened V by 11 bases and J by 4 bases, and 20 bases separated the two germline ends. The CDR3 extends over 14 amino acids. CDR3 in DNA: TGTGCCGGCGCGTCGGGCAGGGGAGCAGAGACCCAGTACTTC. Its protein product is CAGASGRGAETQYF.

The V and J genes are TRBV6-1 and TRBJ1-2; no clear D. Trimming shortened V by 4 bases and J by 6 bases, and 12 bases separated the two germline ends. The CDR3 is 13 amino acids. Germline lookup yields CDR1 MNHNS and CDR2 SASEGT. The DNA of the CDR3 is TGTGCCAGCAGTGGGTCACCGGTGGATGGCTACACCTTC. This gives the protein CASSGSPVDGYTF.

The rearrangement links TRBV28 to TRBJ2-2; weak D call: TRBD1 (5 bases). The CDR3 contains 18 residues. Germline V CDR1 and CDR2: MDHEN, SYDVKM. V dropped 3 bases and J dropped 4 bases, with 21 bases sitting between them. The CDR3 protein is CASSFHQSLGPTTGELFF. The CDR3 DNA follows: TGTGCCAGCAGTTTCCATCAGTCCCTGGGGCCCACCACCGGGGAGCTGTTTTTT.

The chain has TRBV7-3 and TRBJ2-1; tentative D call: TRBD2 (5 bases). CDR1 and CDR2 from the germline V gene are SGHTA and FQGTGA. CDR3 length: 16 residues. V lost 4 bases to trimming and J lost 8 bases, with 21 bases between them. Written as DNA, the CDR3 is TGTGCCAGCAGCTCCTCTCTCCTGTCCGGGAAAGATGAGCAGTTCTTC. This gives the protein CASSSSLLSGKDEQFF.

As to this clone: The sample has other DNA sequences that encode this CDR3 too. The chain joins TRBV13 to TRBJ2-7; 15 bases agree with TRBD2. Germline V CDR1 and CDR2: PRHDT, FYEKMQ (reference sequence). V shed 0 bases, J shed 6 bases, and the junction held 0 bases outside the gene matches. The CDR3 extends over 15 amino acids. CDR3 amino acids: CASSLGGLAGGEQYF. The CDR3 DNA follows: TGTGCCAGCAGCTTAGGGGGACTAGCGGGAGGCGAGCAGTACTTC.

The rearrangement uses TRBV6-1 and TRBJ1-5; the match to TRBD1 covers 10 bases. V lost 6 bases and J lost 4; bases outside the gene matches: 6. The CDR3 sequence is 15 residues long. Per germline, CDR1 MNHNS and CDR2 SASEGT. The DNA for the CDR3 is TGTGCCAGCAGGCTCAGGGACAGGGGAAATCAGCCCCAGCATTTT. Translating it yields CASRLRDRGNQPQHF.

This chain uses TRBV5-1 with TRBJ1-1; D remains unclear. Trimming stripped 3 bases from V and 10 bases from J, with 22 bases between. The CDR3 extends over 15 amino acids. Germline-derived CDR1 and CDR2 are SGHRS and YFSETQ. The CDR3 sequence is CASSYNRGVEGSAFF. The CDR3 region has the DNA TGCGCCAGCAGCTATAACCGCGGGGTAGAAGGATCAGCTTTCTTT.